A single TCR beta chain is shown here with its context. The antigen is undetermined. This specimen comes from a study of T cells after yellow fever vaccination. Study-level results: A secondary response was less intense yet reached its peak sooner, at day 5 versus 15. Post-booster reappearance was seen for most primary-vaccination clones (just under 97% CD4, around 88% CD8).

From germline, CDR1 is SQVTM and CDR2 ANQGSEA. The CDR3 spans 13 residues. V was pared by 8 bases and J by 4 bases, with 7 bases of the junction left unmatched. TCRdb re-called the 5' RACE reads with MiXCR, one entry per CDR3 protein. The sample has about 350,000 distinct CDR3 sequences; roughly 12% are singletons. The TCR comes from a man between 18 and 29 years old who received the YFV17D yellow fever vaccine. The V gene is TRBV29-1, the J gene TRBJ1-2; TRBD1 matches at 10 bases. Material: PBMCs, obtained on the day of the first yellow fever vaccination. For the CDR3, the DNA is TGCAGCTTCCTTAGGGACAGGGGCTATGGCTACACCTTC. It yields the protein CSFLRDRGYGYTF.